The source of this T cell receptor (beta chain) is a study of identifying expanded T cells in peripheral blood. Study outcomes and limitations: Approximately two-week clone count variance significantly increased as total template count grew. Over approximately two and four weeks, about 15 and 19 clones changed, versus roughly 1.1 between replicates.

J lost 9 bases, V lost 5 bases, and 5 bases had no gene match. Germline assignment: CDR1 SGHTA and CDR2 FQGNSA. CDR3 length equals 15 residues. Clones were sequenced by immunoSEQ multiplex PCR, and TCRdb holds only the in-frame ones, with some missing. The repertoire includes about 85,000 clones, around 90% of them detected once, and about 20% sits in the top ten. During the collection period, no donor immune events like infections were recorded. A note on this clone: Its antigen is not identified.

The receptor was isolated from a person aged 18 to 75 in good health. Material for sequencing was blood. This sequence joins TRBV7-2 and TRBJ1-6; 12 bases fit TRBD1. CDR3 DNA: TGTGCCAGCAGCCCGGGGACAGGGGGCTCTTCACCCCTCCACTTT. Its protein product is CASSPGTGGSSPLHF. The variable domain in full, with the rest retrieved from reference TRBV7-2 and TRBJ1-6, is GAGVSQSPSNKVTEKGKDVELRCDPISGHTALYWYRQSLGQGLEFLIYFQGNSAPDKSGLPSDRFSAERTGGSVSTLTIQRTQQEDSAVYLCASSPGTGGSSPLHFGNGTRLTVT.